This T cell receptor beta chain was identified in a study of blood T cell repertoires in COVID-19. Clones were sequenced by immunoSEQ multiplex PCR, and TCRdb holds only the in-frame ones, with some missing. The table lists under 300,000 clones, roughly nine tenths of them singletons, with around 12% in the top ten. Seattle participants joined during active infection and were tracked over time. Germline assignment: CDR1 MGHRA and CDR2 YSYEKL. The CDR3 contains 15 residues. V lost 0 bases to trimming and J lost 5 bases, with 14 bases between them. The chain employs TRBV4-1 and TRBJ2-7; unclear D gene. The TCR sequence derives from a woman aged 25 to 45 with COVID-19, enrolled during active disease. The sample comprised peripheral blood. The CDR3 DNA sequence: TGCGCCAGCAGCCAAGATAGGTACAGCTTCGACGAGCAGTACTTC. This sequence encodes CASSQDRYSFDEQYF.